The entry that follows covers one T cell receptor beta chain sequence. As yet, its antigen is unknown. CDR1 and CDR2 (germline): SGHAT, FQNNGV. This CDR3 is 14 amino acids long. Trimming took 6 bases from V and 5 from J, leaving 14 bases between them. 13 Jbeta primers and 60 Vbeta primers were used for the PCR. TCRdb's table, derived via immunoSEQ multiplex PCR, lists solely in-frame clones and lacks some. The table has 120,000 or so clones, roughly 80% seen once. The data are from a study of cytomegalovirus exposure and HLA in healthy donors. Whole-study results and caveats: Sequencing probably produced one cluster of sequence variants that were highly shared. Clonal expansion was found to be greater in HLA-associated TCR beta chains than in equally common others in a later analysis. Trimming of TCR beta V- and J-genes showed a link, identified in a later analysis, to a missense DCLRE1C variant.

This TCR was sampled from a man in his late teens or twenties in good health and CMV-seropositive. Sequences were obtained from PBMCs. The rearrangement uses TRBV11-2 and TRBJ2-1; D perhaps matches TRBD2 (6 bases). In DNA form, the CDR3 reads TGTGCCAGCAGTCGCCCCAGGGAGGACAATGAGCAGTTCTTC. It yields the protein CASSRPREDNEQFF.